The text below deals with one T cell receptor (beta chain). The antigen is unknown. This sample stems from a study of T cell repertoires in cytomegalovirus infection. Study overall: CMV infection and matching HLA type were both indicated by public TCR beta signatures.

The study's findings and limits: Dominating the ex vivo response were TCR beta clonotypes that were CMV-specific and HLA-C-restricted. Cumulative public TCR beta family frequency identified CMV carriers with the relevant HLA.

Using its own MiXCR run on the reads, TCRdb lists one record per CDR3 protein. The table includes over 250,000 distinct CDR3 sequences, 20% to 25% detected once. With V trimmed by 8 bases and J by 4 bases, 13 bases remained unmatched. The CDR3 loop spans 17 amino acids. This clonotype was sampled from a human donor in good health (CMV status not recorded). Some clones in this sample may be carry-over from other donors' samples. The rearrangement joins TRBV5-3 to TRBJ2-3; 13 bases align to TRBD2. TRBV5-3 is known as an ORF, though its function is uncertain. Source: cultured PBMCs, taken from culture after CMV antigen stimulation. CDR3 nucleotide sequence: TGTGCCAGCAGCACGGGACTAGCGGGATTCCTTCCAGATACGCAGTATTTT. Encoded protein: CASSTGLAGFLPDTQYF.